These 17 T cell receptor beta chains share one sample of origin, sequenced in a study of cytomegalovirus exposure and HLA in healthy donors. The PCR was carried out with 60 Vbeta primers and 13 Jbeta primers. Sequenced by immunoSEQ multiplex PCR; TCRdb stores in-frame clones only, minus some. The table includes about 150,000 clones, 80% detected once. Sequenced material: PBMCs. These receptors came from a woman in her forties in good health and CMV-seropositive.

The chain links TRBV7-3 to TRBJ2-1; 12 bases are shared with TRBD2. The germline V gene encodes CDR1 SGHTA and CDR2 FQGTGA. After removal of 4 bases from V and 8 bases from J, the junction contained 6 bases not matched to a gene. The CDR3 has 15 amino acids. The CDR3 DNA sequence: TGTGCCAGCAGCTCCGGACTAGCGGGATTGCATGAGCAGTTCTTC. Translation gives CASSSGLAGLHEQFF.

CDR3 bases: TGTGCCAGCAGCTCCGGACTAGCGGATCAAGAGACCCAGTACTTC. This encodes CASSSGLADQETQYF. The chain recombines TRBV7-7 with TRBJ2-5; the match to TRBD2 covers 10 bases. Trimming cost V 4 bases and J 2 bases; bases outside gene matches: 4. CDR3 length: 15 amino acids. Germline V gene sequence: CDR1 SSHAT, CDR2 FNYEAQ (reference sequence).

The CDR3 DNA follows: TGTGCCAGCAGCTACCAGCGGAACACCGGGGAGCTGTTTTTT. The encoded protein is CASSYQRNTGELFF. The genes are TRBV7-3 and TRBJ2-2; no clear D gene. The CDR3 consists of 14 residues. Trimming shortened V by 4 bases and J by 1 base, and 7 bases separated the two germline ends. In germline, CDR1 is SGHTA, CDR2 FQGTGA.

The chain uses TRBV5-4 and TRBJ1-3; a weak D match, TRBD1 (6 bases). CDR3 size: 14 residues. Germline V gene lookup returns CDR1 SGHNT and CDR2 YYREEE (reference sequence). V was clipped by 2 bases and J by 1 base, with 7 bases between them. The CDR3 nucleotides read TGTGCCAGCAGCTTTACAGGGTCTGGAAACACCATATATTTT. Translated, it gives CASSFTGSGNTIYF.

The chain carries TRBV18 and TRBJ2-3; no clear D gene. V was trimmed by 3 bases and J by 6 bases, leaving 7 bases between them. CDR3 length: 12 residues. CDR1 and CDR2 (germline): KGHSH, LQKENI. The CDR3 sequence: CASSPGEDTQYF. The DNA of the CDR3 is TGTGCCAGCTCACCCGGAGAGGATACGCAGTATTTT.

The J gene is TRBJ2-7, the V gene TRBV28, with 9 bases lining up with TRBD1. CDR1 is MDHEN and CDR2 is SYDVKM in the germline V gene. This CDR3 contains 16 residues. After removal of 5 bases from V and 5 bases from J, the junction contained 13 bases not matched to a gene. The CDR3, as DNA: TGTGCCAGCAGTCCCTCGGGACAGGGAGGTTCCCACGAGCAGTACTTC. Amino acids: CASSPSGQGGSHEQYF.

This clone has just a few counts. The rearrangement links TRBV2 to TRBJ1-3; possible D gene TRBD1, 5 bases. The CDR3 loop spans 13 amino acids. The germline CDR1 and CDR2 sequences are SNHLY and FYNNEI. Trimming stripped 4 bases from V and 2 bases from J, with 6 bases between. The CDR3 loop reads CASSVGPGNTIYF. Written as DNA, the CDR3 is TGTGCCAGCAGTGTGGGGCCTGGAAACACCATATATTTT.

The chain uses TRBV29-1 and TRBJ2-3, with 9 nucleotides matching TRBD1. This CDR3 contains 15 residues. V lost 0 bases and J lost 8; bases outside the gene matches: 9. Germline V lookup: CDR1 SQVTM, CDR2 ANQGSEA. The CDR3 region has the DNA TGCAGCGTTGAAGAGGGACAGGGTTTGGGGGTTACGCAGTATTTT. It codes for CSVEEGQGLGVTQYF.

This clone turned up a few times. The chain employs TRBV19 and TRBJ1-5; TRBD1 aligns across 7 bases. CDR3 length equals 13 residues. Germline V CDR1 and CDR2: LNHDA, SQIVND (reference sequence). V dropped 5 bases and J dropped 7; count of bases not matched to a gene: 5. The CDR3 region has the DNA TGTGCCAGTAGTCATGGGGACAGACAGCCCCAGCATTTT. Protein: CASSHGDRQPQHF.

The CDR3 DNA follows: TGTGCCAGCGGACCGGACAGGGGAACCTACGAGCAGTACTTC. Translated: CASGPDRGTYEQYF. J is TRBJ2-7 and V is TRBV27, with 9 positions matching TRBD1. V was clipped by 8 bases and J by 2 bases; unmatched bases: 7. Germline V CDR1 and CDR2: MNHEY, SMNVEV (reference sequence). The CDR3 totals 14 residues.

The V call is TRBV27, the J call TRBJ2-7; 11 bases are shared with TRBD2. The CDR3 covers 14 residues. Trimming at V came to 8 bases and at J to 7 bases, leaving 10 bases not matched to a gene. The germline V gene has CDR1 MNHEY and CDR2 SMNVEV (reference sequence). CDR3 protein: CASGTPLAGGEQYF. The CDR3 bases are TGTGCCAGCGGGACACCTCTAGCGGGGGGTGAGCAGTACTTC.

V usage is TRBV16 and J usage is TRBJ2-5; TRBD2 aligns across 8 bases. The CDR3 runs to 14 residues. The ends lost 1 base at V and 5 bases at J; junction bases unmatched: 3. Germline CDR1 is KGHSY and CDR2 is FQNENV. This CDR3 is CASSQLREEETQYF. The CDR3 bases are TGTGCCAGCAGCCAATTGCGGGAGGAGGAGACCCAGTACTTC.

This chain links TRBV5-1 with TRBJ2-2; 7 bases match TRBD2. This CDR3 is 15 amino acids long. CDR1 is SGHRS and CDR2 is YFSETQ in the germline V gene. The ends lost 5 bases at V and 1 base at J; junction bases unmatched: 5. CDR3 residues: CASRQSGMNTGELFF. The CDR3 DNA reads as TGCGCCAGCAGACAAAGCGGGATGAACACCGGGGAGCTGTTTTTT.

To note about this clone: In the same sample, other DNA sequences code for this CDR3. The rearrangement joins TRBV6-1 to TRBJ2-7; D gene uncertain. Trimming stripped 2 bases from V and 1 base from J, with 6 bases between. Germline CDR1 and CDR2: MNHNS and SASEGT. There are 13 residues in the CDR3. CDR3 region: CASSERSSYEQYF. The DNA for the CDR3 is TGTGCCAGCAGTGAACGTTCTTCCTACGAGCAGTACTTC.

The chain couples TRBV18 to TRBJ2-5; D is undetermined. This CDR3 has 13 amino acids. V was trimmed by 2 bases and J by 1 base, leaving 5 bases between them. Germline V CDR1 and CDR2: KGHSH, LQKENI. The CDR3 protein is CASSPSIQETQYF. DNA for the CDR3: TGTGCCAGCTCACCATCCATCCAAGAGACCCAGTACTTC.

The genes are TRBV5-6 and TRBJ1-3; D is possibly TRBD1 (5 bases). This CDR3 is built from 17 residues. The germline V and J ends were trimmed by 4 bases and 0 bases, with 17 bases remaining between them. Per germline, CDR1 SGHDT and CDR2 YYEEEE. CDR3 amino acids: CASSGALDPSSGNTIYF. DNA for the CDR3: TGTGCCAGCAGCGGGGCTCTGGACCCGAGCTCTGGAAACACCATATATTTT.

This clone was detected once. The gene calls are TRBV27 and TRBJ1-1; D is perhaps TRBD1 (6 bases). CDR1 and CDR2 (germline): MNHEY, SMNVEV (reference sequence). This CDR3 has 19 amino acids. Trimming removed 5 bases from V and 0 bases from J, with 25 bases in between. CDR3 bases: TGTGCCAGCAGTACAATGGCGACCGTCCCGGGACACCTGAACACTGAAGCTTTCTTT. It is translated as CASSTMATVPGHLNTEAFF.